This TCR beta chain was sequenced during a study of T-cell memory formation after mild COVID-19. General study results and limits: Pre-infection memory contained some responding clones, which suggested that cross-reactive memory had joined.

The CDR3 is 14 amino acids. The V gene lost 6 bases and the J gene lost 0 bases, with 11 bases spanning the gap. The V gene's germline CDR1 is SGHRS and CDR2 YFSETQ. This clonotype showed up just a few times. No antigen is known for it. Sample barcodes and UMIs were carried by the TCR alpha and TCR beta cDNA libraries that 5'RACE generated with constant-segment primers. TCRdb re-analysed the 5' RACE reads in MiXCR, keeping a single row per CDR3 protein. The sample includes about 190,000 distinct CDR3 sequences, around 20% of them seen just once. The receptor's source is an adult woman who had mild COVID-19 (a few samples of this study predate the infection). Cell type and time point are not known. Sequencing was carried out using PBMCs or a T cell subset sorted from them (not recorded which). The rearrangement uses TRBV5-1 and TRBJ2-3, with D maybe TRBD2 (6 bases). The CDR3 spells CASNLGTSTDTQYF. The CDR3 DNA sequence: TGCGCCAGCAATCTGGGGACTAGCACAGATACGCAGTATTTT.